This T cell receptor beta chain was sequenced in a study of T cells in Graves' hyperthyroidism and ophthalmopathy. Study information: Blood from the periphery was taken at initial diagnosis, before any treatment.

This clonotype was seen at least ten times. The source material, RNA transcripts, was used to amplify TCR beta CDR3 regions. A first-round RT-PCR of the TCR CDR3 used the HTBI primer set. TCRdb independently ran MiXCR on the multiplex PCR reads; one entry per CDR3 protein. The table has about 420,000 distinct CDR3 sequences, roughly an eighth seen once. The source is a woman younger than 30 with Graves' hyperthyroidism. The specimen was blood.

CDR3: CSASKQGAADTQYF. The CDR3 DNA is TGCAGTGCTAGTAAACAGGGGGCGGCAGATACGCAGTATTTT. The rearrangement joins TRBV20-1 to TRBJ2-3; TRBD1 agrees at 9 bases. The CDR3 runs 14 residues. Trimming removed 3 bases from V and 4 bases from J; junction bases left unmatched: 5. Per germline, CDR1 DFQATT and CDR2 SNEGSKA (reference sequence).